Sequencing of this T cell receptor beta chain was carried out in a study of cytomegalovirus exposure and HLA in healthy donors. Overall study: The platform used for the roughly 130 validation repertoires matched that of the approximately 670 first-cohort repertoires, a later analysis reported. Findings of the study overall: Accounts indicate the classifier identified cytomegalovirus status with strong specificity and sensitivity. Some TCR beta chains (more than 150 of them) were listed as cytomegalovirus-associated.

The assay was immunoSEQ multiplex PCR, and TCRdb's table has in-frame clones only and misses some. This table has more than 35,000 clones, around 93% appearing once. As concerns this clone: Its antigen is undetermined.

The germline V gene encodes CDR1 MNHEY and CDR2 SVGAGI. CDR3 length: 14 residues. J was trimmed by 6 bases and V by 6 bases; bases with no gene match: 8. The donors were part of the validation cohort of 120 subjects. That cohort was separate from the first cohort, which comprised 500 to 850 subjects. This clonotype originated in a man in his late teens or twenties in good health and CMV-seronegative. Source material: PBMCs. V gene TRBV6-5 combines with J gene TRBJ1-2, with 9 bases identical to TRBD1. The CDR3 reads CASRIGGTGNGYTF. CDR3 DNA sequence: TGTGCCAGCAGAATAGGTGGGACAGGGAATGGCTACACCTTC.